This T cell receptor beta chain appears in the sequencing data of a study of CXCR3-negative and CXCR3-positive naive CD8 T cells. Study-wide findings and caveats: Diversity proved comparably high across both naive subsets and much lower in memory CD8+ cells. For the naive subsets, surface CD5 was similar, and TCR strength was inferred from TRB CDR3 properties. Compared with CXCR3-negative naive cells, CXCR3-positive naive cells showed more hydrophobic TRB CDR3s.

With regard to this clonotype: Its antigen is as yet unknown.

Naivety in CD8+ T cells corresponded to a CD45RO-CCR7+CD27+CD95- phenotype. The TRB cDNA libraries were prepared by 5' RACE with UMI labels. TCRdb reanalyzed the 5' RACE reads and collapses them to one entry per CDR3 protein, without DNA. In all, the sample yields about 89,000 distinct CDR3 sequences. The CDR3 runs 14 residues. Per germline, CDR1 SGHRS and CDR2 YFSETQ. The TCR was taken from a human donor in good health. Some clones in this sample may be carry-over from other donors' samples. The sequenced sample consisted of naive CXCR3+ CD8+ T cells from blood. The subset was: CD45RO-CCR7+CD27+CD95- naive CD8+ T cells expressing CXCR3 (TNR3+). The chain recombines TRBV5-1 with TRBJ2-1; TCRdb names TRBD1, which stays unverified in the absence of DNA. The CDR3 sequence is CASSLDWGVAEQFF.